The rows below give T cell receptor beta chains drawn from one sample of a study of cytomegalovirus exposure and HLA in healthy donors. Profiled with immunoSEQ multiplex PCR; TCRdb holds only in-frame clones, not every one. This sample has around 130,000 clones, with 80% to 85% found just once. The sample comprised PBMCs. These receptors were collected from a boy aged 5-17 years in good health and CMV-seronegative. Both conserved end residues are trimmed from each CDR3. Each record gives: V gene, CDR3 protein.

TRBV7-9 | ASSLSVVTGNPNGELF
TRBV19 | ASSITGGLNTGELF
TRBV5-1 | ASSLAPDSGNTVY
TRBV30 | AWSGGQGAYQPQH
TRBV6-5 | ASSYSAGPSYEQY
TRBV6-1 | ASSRQGGGGELF
TRBV27 | ASRPTGDYEQY
TRBV19 | ASREAVLGADTQY
TRBV19 | ASSMGGDEEAF
TRBV7-8 | ASSLGVGLKIVDEQY
TRBV6-5 | ASSYSELSPYEQY
TRBV7-7 | ASSPAGAGGTYEQY
TRBV30 | AWSVMSNEQF
TRBV5-5 | ASSLEGEGAYEQY
TRBV23-1 | ASSHKRELPYEQY
TRBV11-2 | ASSFRATNEKLF
TRBV7-2 | ASSLKLLQSADTQY
TRBV19 | ASSMLEDRYYGYT
TRBV20-1 | SARGRNTQY
TRBV19 | ASSRAGANVLT
TRBV5-1 | ASSSRQFPYEQY
TRBV27 | ASSFGQSYEQY
TRBV28 | ASSFDKGGIVVNTEAF
TRBV5-6 | ASSLGAGGSYEQY
TRBV5-1 | ASSSSGGYNEQF
TRBV19 | ASSITGSNQPQH
TRBV10-3 | AISQDRDYYNEQF
TRBV29-1 | SVPLDGEAGYT
TRBV7-8 | ASSVQDTEAF
TRBV10-3 | AISDPDRGPGELF
TRBV2 | ASSEAGDRDYEQY
TRBV7-2 | ASSLDAIRGTEAF
TRBV7-9 | ASSWGGTGTDTQY
TRBV30 | AWSVPGIGTDTQY
TRBV4-2 | ASSPRGQGKTGELF
TRBV12-5 | ASGLGPTAPPGQGPYEQY
TRBV7-9 | ALAVSTDTQY
TRBV30 | AWSSPGTSSYNEQF
TRBV19 | ASSSIRGSGNTIY
TRBV30 | AWGEANEKLF
TRBV30 | AWSVAGNYEQY
TRBV2 | ASSFGTSGTQETQY
TRBV6-1 | ASSEGAGEKETQY
TRBV4-1 | ASTTLAGGTDTQY
TRBV6-5 | ASRFLAVNEQF
TRBV11-2 | ASQEISYGYT
TRBV11-2 | ASSLAAREDGELF
TRBV5-6 | ASSRKPGQSNQPQH
TRBV27 | ASSPGTGGFPLF
TRBV6-5 | ASSRDGQGGNTIY
TRBV6-6 | ASSPRSPARDQPQH
TRBV27 | ASSWGTVNTGELF